The source of this TCR beta chain is a study of chemoradiotherapy in HPV16-positive cancers. On the study more broadly: Functional T-cell assays on two HPV16-positive patients' cells defined candidate HPV-specific clones and common TCR motifs.

The CDR3 extends over 15 amino acids. Germline V gene lookup returns CDR1 SEHNR and CDR2 FQNEAQ (reference sequence). The junction had 7 bases not matched to a gene; V was cut back by 1 base and J by 4 bases. Findings and caveats of the study: The functional HPV-specific definition rests on just two HPV16-positive patients.

Repertoires were generated with immunoSEQ multiplex PCR, while TCRdb's copy carries only in-frame clones and drops some. Of about 7,400 clones listed, 74% were seen once; the top ten hold around 16%. Comment on this clone: Its antigen is not known.

The receptor's source is a human donor with HPV-associated anogenital cancer. Sequenced material: tumor tissue, taken from a patient who underwent chemoradiotherapy. The chain uses TRBV7-9 and TRBJ2-7; 7 positions agree with TRBD1. The CDR3, as DNA: TGTGCCAGCAGCTTAGGACAGGGTACTTTATACGAGCAGTACTTC. This sequence encodes CASSLGQGTLYEQYF.